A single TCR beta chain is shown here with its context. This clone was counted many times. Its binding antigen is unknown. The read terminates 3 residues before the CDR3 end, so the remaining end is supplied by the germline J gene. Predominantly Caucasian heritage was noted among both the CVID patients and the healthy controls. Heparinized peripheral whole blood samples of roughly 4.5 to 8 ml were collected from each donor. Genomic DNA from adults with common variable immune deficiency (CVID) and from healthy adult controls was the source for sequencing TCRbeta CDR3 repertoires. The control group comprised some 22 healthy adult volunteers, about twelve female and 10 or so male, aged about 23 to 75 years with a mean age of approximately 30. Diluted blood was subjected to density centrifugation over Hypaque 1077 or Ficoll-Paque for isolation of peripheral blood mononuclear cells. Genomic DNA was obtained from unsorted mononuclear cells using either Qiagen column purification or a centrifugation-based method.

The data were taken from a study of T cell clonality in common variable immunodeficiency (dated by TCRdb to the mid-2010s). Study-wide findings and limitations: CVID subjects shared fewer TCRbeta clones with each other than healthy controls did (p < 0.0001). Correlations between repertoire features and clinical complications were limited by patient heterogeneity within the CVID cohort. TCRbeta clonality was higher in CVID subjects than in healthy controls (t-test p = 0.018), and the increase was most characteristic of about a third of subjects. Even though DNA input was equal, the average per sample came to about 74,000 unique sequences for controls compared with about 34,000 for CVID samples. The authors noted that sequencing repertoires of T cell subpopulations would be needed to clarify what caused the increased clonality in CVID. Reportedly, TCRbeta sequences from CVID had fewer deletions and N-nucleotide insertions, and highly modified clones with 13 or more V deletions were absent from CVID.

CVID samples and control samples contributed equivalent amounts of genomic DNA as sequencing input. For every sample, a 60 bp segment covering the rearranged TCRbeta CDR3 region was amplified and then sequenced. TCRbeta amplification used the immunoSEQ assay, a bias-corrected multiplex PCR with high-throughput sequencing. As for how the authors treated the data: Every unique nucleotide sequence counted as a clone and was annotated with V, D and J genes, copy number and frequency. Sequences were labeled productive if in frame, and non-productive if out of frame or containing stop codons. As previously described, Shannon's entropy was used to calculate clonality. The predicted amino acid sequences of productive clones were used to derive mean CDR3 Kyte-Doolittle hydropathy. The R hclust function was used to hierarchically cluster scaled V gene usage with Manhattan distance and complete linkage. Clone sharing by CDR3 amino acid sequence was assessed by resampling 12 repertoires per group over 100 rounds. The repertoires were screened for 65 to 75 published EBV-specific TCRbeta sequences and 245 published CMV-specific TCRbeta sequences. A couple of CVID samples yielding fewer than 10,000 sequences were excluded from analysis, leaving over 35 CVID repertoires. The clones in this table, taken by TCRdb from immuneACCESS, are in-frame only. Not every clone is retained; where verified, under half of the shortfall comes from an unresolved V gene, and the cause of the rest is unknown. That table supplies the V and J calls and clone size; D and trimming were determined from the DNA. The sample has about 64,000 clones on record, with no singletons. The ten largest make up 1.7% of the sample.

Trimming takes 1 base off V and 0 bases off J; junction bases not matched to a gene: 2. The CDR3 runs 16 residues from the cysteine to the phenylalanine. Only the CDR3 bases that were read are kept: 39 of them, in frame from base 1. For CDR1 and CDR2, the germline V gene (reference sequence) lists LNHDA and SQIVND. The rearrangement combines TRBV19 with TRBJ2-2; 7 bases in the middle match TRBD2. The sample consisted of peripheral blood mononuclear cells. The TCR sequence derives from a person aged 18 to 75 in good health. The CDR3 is CASSIVAGANTGELFF. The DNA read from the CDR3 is TGTGCCAGTAGTATAGTTGCGGGAGCGAACACCGGGGAG.